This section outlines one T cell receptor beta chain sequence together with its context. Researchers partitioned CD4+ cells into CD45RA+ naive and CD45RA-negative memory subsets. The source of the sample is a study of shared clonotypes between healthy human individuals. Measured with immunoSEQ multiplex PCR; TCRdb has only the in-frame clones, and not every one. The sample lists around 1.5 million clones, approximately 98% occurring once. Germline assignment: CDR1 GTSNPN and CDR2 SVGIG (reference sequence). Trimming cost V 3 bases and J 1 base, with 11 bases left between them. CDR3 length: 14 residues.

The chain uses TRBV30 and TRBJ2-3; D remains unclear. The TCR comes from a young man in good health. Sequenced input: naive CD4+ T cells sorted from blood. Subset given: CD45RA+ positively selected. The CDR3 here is CAWRIGLRTDTQYF. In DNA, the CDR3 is TGTGCCTGGAGGATCGGGTTACGCACAGATACGCAGTATTTT.